Shown below are 21 T cell receptor beta chains from a single sample sequenced in a study of CD8 T cells in Susac syndrome. Random-hexamer reverse transcription was applied to about 0.5 to 1 ug RNA. From the immunoSEQ multiplex PCR reads, TCRdb called clonotypes with MiXCR, one entry per CDR3 protein. There are about 130,000 distinct CDR3 sequences in the sample; over 85% occur only once, and approximately 0.2% lies in the top ten. Material for sequencing was CD8+ T cells from PBMCs. Every receptor here comes from a human donor with Susac syndrome.

This sequence joins TRBV3-1 and TRBJ1-1; TRBD1 matches at 7 bases. The germline gives CDR1 LGHDT, CDR2 YNNKEL (reference sequence). CDR3 length: 14 amino acids. The J segment lost 8 bases and the V segment lost 1 base, leaving 7 bases of the junction unmatched. The CDR3 sequence is CASSQGFGQEEAFF. As DNA, the CDR3 is TGTGCCAGCAGCCAAGGGTTCGGACAGGAAGAAGCTTTCTTT.

V and J are TRBV6-5 and TRBJ2-7, with D perhaps matching TRBD1 or TRBD2 (6 bases each). The CDR3 contains 12 residues. V lost 6 bases and J lost 6, with 12 bases in between. Germline values: CDR1 MNHEY, CDR2 SVGAGI. CDR3 region: CASRTGASEQYF. As DNA, the CDR3 is TGTGCCAGCAGAACGGGGGCGAGCGAGCAGTACTTC.

The rearrangement links TRBV11-2 to TRBJ2-4, with TRBD1 matching 8 bases. V was clipped by 5 bases and J by 8 bases; unmatched bases: 11. The CDR3 has 15 amino acids. The germline gives CDR1 SGHAT, CDR2 FQNNGV. For the CDR3, the DNA is TGTGCCAGCAGCCCACCGGCAGGGGGCTGGGACATTCAGTACTTC. As protein: CASSPPAGGWDIQYF.

The rearrangement joins TRBV6-1 to TRBJ1-1; 12 nucleotides match TRBD1. The junction had 9 bases not matched to a gene; V was cut back by 6 bases and J by 4 bases. There are 16 residues in the CDR3. The germline V gene has CDR1 MNHNS and CDR2 SASEGT. The CDR3 nucleotides are TGTGCCAGCAGGACTCCGGGGACAGGGGGCTTCACTGAAGCTTTCTTT. It codes for CASRTPGTGGFTEAFF.

V is TRBV13 and J is TRBJ1-1, with 8 bases identical to TRBD1. After removal of 8 bases from V and 6 bases from J, the junction contained 8 bases not matched to a gene. Germline V lookup: CDR1 PRHDT, CDR2 FYEKMQ (reference sequence). The CDR3 contains 13 residues. This CDR3 is CASVEQGAPEAFF. The DNA of the CDR3 is TGTGCCAGCGTCGAGCAGGGGGCTCCTGAAGCTTTCTTT.

The chain uses TRBV24-1 and TRBJ1-2, with unresolved D. V was pared by 1 base and J by 0 bases, with 17 bases between. The germline V gene encodes CDR1 KGHDR and CDR2 SFDVKD. The CDR3 loop spans 18 amino acids. CDR3 sequence: CATSDFPRFRRANYGYTF. CDR3 DNA sequence: TGTGCCACCAGTGATTTTCCCCGGTTTAGGAGGGCTAACTATGGCTACACCTTC.

V usage is TRBV30 and J usage is TRBJ2-1, with 10 bases aligning to TRBD1. The CDR3 runs to 14 residues. V was clipped by 2 bases and J by 8 bases; unmatched bases: 6. CDR1 and CDR2 from the germline V gene are GTSNPN and SVGIG (reference sequence). The CDR3 reads CAWSIGTGDDEQFF. The CDR3 DNA follows: TGTGCCTGGAGTATCGGGACAGGGGACGATGAGCAGTTCTTC.

The CDR3 bases are TGTGCCACCGAATCAGCGCGGGTGAACAATGAGCAGTTCTTC. This gives the protein CATESARVNNEQFF. The chain uses TRBV15 and TRBJ2-1; weak D call: TRBD2 (5 bases). The CDR3 spans 14 residues. V dropped 8 bases and J dropped 5 bases, with 16 bases sitting between them. Germline loops: CDR1 LNHNV, CDR2 YYDKDF (reference sequence). Together with reference TRBV15 and TRBJ2-1, the CDR3 gives the full variable domain: DAMVIQNPRYQVTQFGKPVTLSCSQTLNHNVMYWYQQKSSQAPKLLFHYYDKDFNNEADTPDNFQSRRPNTSFCFLDIRSPGLGDTAMYLCATESARVNNEQFFGPGTRLTVL.

This clonotype was seen once. This chain connects TRBV6-6 to TRBJ2-3, with D possibly matching TRBD2 (6 bases). CDR3 length equals 15 residues. V was cut by 5 bases and J by 7 bases, with 19 bases left in between. Germline loops: CDR1 MNHNY, CDR2 SVGAGI (reference sequence). CDR3 sequence reads: CASSHETSTSYTQYF. The CDR3 DNA is TGTGCCAGCAGTCACGAGACTAGTACATCTTATACGCAGTATTTT.

This chain connects TRBV6-4 to TRBJ2-1; a possible D gene is TRBD1 (5 bases). Trimming shortened V by 2 bases and J by 10 bases, and 18 bases separated the two germline ends. In germline, CDR1 is MRHNA, CDR2 SNTAGT. CDR3 length: 15 residues. The CDR3 DNA follows: TGTGCCAGCAGTGACGCCGCATCCGACAGTACAGAGCAGTTCTTC. Translated: CASSDAASDSTEQFF.

V is TRBV5-1 and J is TRBJ1-5; no definite D call. The CDR3 extends over 16 amino acids. V lost 0 bases and J 0 bases, leaving 10 bases between the germline ends. CDR1 SGHRS and CDR2 YFSETQ come from the germline V gene. For the CDR3, the DNA is TGCGCCAGCAGCTTGGATGGATCCTATAGCAATCAGCCCCAGCATTTT. This sequence encodes CASSLDGSYSNQPQHF.

This rearrangement joins TRBV5-4 to TRBJ2-3, with 7 bases lining up with TRBD2. Trimming cost V 4 bases and J 0 bases; bases outside gene matches: 2. This CDR3 has 14 amino acids. Germline CDR1 and CDR2: SGHNT and YYREEE (reference sequence). The chain's CDR3 is CASSSGDSTDTQYF. CDR3 DNA sequence: TGTGCCAGCAGCAGCGGGGATAGCACAGATACGCAGTATTTT.

The rearrangement uses TRBV9 and TRBJ2-3; 8 bases fit TRBD1. Looked up from germline, CDR1 is SGDLS and CDR2 is YYNGEE. V lost 0 bases to trimming and J lost 4 bases; unmatched junction nucleotides: 7. CDR3 size: 16 residues. The CDR3 coding sequence is TGTGCCAGCAGCGTAGCGGGCAGGGGGCTAGCAGATACGCAGTATTTT. This translates into CASSVAGRGLADTQYF.

This chain uses TRBV28 with TRBJ1-2, with 8 bases lining up with TRBD1. Germline values: CDR1 MDHEN, CDR2 SYDVKM. J was trimmed by 2 bases and V by 3 bases; bases with no gene match: 11. The CDR3 is 17 amino acids. DNA of the CDR3: TGTGCCAGCAGTTTTCTCTTCCGGGGACAGGAGAACTATGGCTACACCTTC. Its translation is CASSFLFRGQENYGYTF.

Turning to this clonotype: At one end the junction does not follow the germline gene, possibly because of a read error. The genes are TRBV12-5 and TRBJ2-1; D unresolved. Germline V CDR1 and CDR2: LGHNT, FRNRAP. The CDR3 extends over 12 amino acids. The CDR3 DNA follows: TGTGCTAGTGGGCGAACCTACAGTGAGCAGTTCTTC. Its translation: CASGRTYSEQFF.

This chain links TRBV24-1 with TRBJ2-6; perhaps TRBD2 as D (6 bases). V dropped 8 bases and J dropped 0 bases, with 31 bases sitting between them. The CDR3 loop spans 22 amino acids. Germline CDR1 reads KGHDR; CDR2 reads SFDVKD. CDR3 bases: TGTGCCACCAAGGAACGACCACTCCGGGAGACACCCCGTTGCTCTGGGGCCAACGTCCTGACTTTC. It encodes CATKERPLRETPRCSGANVLTF.

This chain links TRBV5-4 with TRBJ2-3; TRBD2 might be the D (6 bases). Trimming shortened V by 0 bases and J by 5 bases, and 16 bases separated the two germline ends. Germline V gene lookup returns CDR1 SGHNT and CDR2 YYREEE (reference sequence). This CDR3 comprises 16 residues. CDR3 DNA: TGTGCCAGCAGCTTGGCTGGTGGAGGGAAGGTAGATACGCAGTATTTT. Translating it yields CASSLAGGGKVDTQYF. Using reference TRBV5-4 and TRBJ2-3 for the parts outside the CDR3, the full variable domain is ETGVTQSPTHLIKTRGQQVTLRCSSQSGHNTVSWYQQALGQGPQFIFQYYREEENGRGNFPPRFSGLQFPNYSSELNVNALELDDSALYLCASSLAGGGKVDTQYFGPGTRLTVL.

DNA for the CDR3: TGCAGTGCCCCCCCGGGCATCAACTATGGCTACACCTTC. It translates to CSAPPGINYGYTF. The chain uses TRBV20-1 and TRBJ1-2; D remains ambiguous. The germline V and J ends were trimmed by 6 bases and 2 bases, with 13 bases remaining between them. The CDR3 has 13 residues. Germline assignment: CDR1 DFQATT and CDR2 SNEGSKA (reference sequence).

Here the CDR3 reads CASIGGGQGNNEQFF. CDR3 coding DNA: TGTGCCAGCATCGGAGGGGGACAGGGGAATAATGAGCAGTTCTTC. V usage is TRBV5-4 and J usage is TRBJ2-1; TRBD1 matches at 10 bases. The junction had 10 bases not matched to a gene; V was cut back by 6 bases and J by 7 bases. The CDR3 extends over 15 amino acids. The V gene's germline CDR1 is SGHNT and CDR2 YYREEE (reference sequence). Drawing the rest from reference TRBV5-4 and TRBJ2-1, the complete variable domain is ETGVTQSPTHLIKTRGQQVTLRCSSQSGHNTVSWYQQALGQGPQFIFQYYREEENGRGNFPPRFSGLQFPNYSSELNVNALELDDSALYLCASIGGGQGNNEQFFGPGTRLTVL.

The chain joins TRBV28 to TRBJ2-1, with a possible D match to TRBD1 (7 bases). The germline V and J ends were trimmed by 2 bases and 8 bases, with 10 bases remaining between them. The CDR3 has 13 residues. From germline, CDR1 is MDHEN and CDR2 SYDVKM. CDR3: CASSLQGGHEQFF. CDR3 DNA sequence: TGTGCCAGCAGTTTACAGGGGGGCCATGAGCAGTTCTTC.

The genes are TRBV4-1 and TRBJ2-5; possible D gene TRBD2, 5 bases. Germline loops: CDR1 MGHRA, CDR2 YSYEKL. V was shortened by 1 base and J by 0 bases, with 6 bases between the two germline ends. The CDR3 covers 14 residues. In DNA, the CDR3 is TGCGCCAGCAGCCAAGGCGGGTACCAAGAGACCCAGTACTTC. This translates into CASSQGGYQETQYF.